This note documents a single T cell receptor (beta chain) sequence. The antigen is unknown. Time point reported: pre-treatment sample, taken before nivolumab and TIL therapy. Tumor tissue came from excised metastases, mostly pleural nodules or supraclavicular lymph nodes. Enrollment ran from October 2017 to early 2020. The source of the sample is a study of TIL therapy for anti-PD-1-resistant metastatic lung cancer. Study information: Tumors had a median PD-L1 proportion score of around 6.4%. Half of patients were current or former smokers.

Study outcomes and limitations: The cohort had more treatment-naive, never-smoker and oncogene-addicted patients than typical.

The CDR3 has 12 residues. Trimming cost V 10 bases and J 4 bases; bases outside gene matches: 4. Sequencing used immunoSEQ v3. Generated by immunoSEQ multiplex PCR, the TCRdb table keeps only in-frame clones and is missing some. The sample carries approximately 97,000 clones, approximately 65% recorded once. The TCR originated in a person between 25 and 79 years old with non-small cell lung cancer. Sequencing was performed on tumor tissue, taken at baseline. The chain recombines TRBV12-3 or TRBV12-4 with TRBJ1-2; 9 bases map to TRBD1. The DNA of the CDR3 is TGTGCCATCTGGGGACAGGGCTATGGCTACACCTTC. Residues: CAIWGQGYGYTF.